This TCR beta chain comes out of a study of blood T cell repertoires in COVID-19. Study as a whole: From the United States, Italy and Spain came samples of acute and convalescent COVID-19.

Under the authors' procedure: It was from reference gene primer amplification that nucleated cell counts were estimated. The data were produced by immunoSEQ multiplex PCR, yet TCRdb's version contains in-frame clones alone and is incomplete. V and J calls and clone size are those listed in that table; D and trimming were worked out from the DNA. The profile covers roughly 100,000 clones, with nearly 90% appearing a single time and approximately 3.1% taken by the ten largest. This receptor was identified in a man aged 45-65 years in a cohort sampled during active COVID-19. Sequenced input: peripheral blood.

The CDR3 DNA reads TGTGCCAGCAGCCGGACAGTCGAAGCTTTCTTT. This translates into CASSRTVEAFF. J is TRBJ1-1 and V is TRBV2, with a possible D match to TRBD1 (6 bases). The CDR3 runs to 11 residues. Germline V gives CDR1 SNHLY, CDR2 FYNNEI. V dropped 6 bases and J dropped 8 bases, with 10 bases sitting between them.